The 3 T cell receptor beta chains listed next were all sequenced from one sample in a study of spatial heterogeneity in lung cancer. Indicated time point: sample taken at primary tumor resection. Sequencing was performed on whole RNA extracted from tumor and nontumor lung tissue, or from frozen PBMC, and the material was left unsorted. One entry per CDR3 protein, called by TCRdb with MiXCR from the 5' RACE reads. Of about 7,000 distinct CDR3 sequences in the sample, 5.5% to 7.5% are singletons; the top ten hold around 74%. The sample in question was PBMCs, obtained at surgery. All receptors derive from a male donor with early-stage non-small cell lung cancer.

This clonotype was observed at least ten times. This beta chain is a stray read from a library made for alpha chains; its abundance is not meaningful. The J gene is TRBJ2-3, the V gene TRBV6-6; 11 bases match TRBD2. V trimming: 2 bases; J trimming: 1 base; junction bases outside the gene matches: 11. The CDR3 loop spans 19 amino acids. CDR1 and CDR2 (germline): MNHNY, SVGAGI (reference sequence). For the CDR3, the DNA is TGTGCCAGCAGTTACCCGGTCGGTAGCGGGAGGGGGGGCACAGATACGCAGTATTTT. Translated: CASSYPVGSGRGGTDTQYF.

The sample holds many counts of this clonotype. This beta chain came through as a stray read in a library set up for alpha chains, and its size says little. J is TRBJ1-1 and V is TRBV5-1, with a tentative D call TRBD1 (5 bases). This CDR3 spans 16 amino acids. The V and J ends lost 0 bases and 5 bases respectively, with 17 bases between them. CDR1 is SGHRS and CDR2 is YFSETQ in the germline V gene. CDR3 residues: CASSLAGTGLRTEAFF. DNA for the CDR3: TGCGCCAGCAGCTTGGCGGGGACGGGCTTGCGGACTGAAGCTTTCTTT.

This clonotype was recorded many times. As an off-target read in a library built for alpha chains, this beta chain has a frequency of little significance. This chain uses TRBV3-1 with TRBJ2-1; no reliable D call. The V end lost 0 bases, the J end lost 9 bases, and 9 bases lay between the germline ends. The CDR3 extends over 13 amino acids. Looked up from germline, CDR1 is LGHDT and CDR2 is YNNKEL (reference sequence). CDR3 in DNA: TGTGCCAGCAGCCAAGATTTAGACGCTGAGCAGTTCTTC. It is translated as CASSQDLDAEQFF.